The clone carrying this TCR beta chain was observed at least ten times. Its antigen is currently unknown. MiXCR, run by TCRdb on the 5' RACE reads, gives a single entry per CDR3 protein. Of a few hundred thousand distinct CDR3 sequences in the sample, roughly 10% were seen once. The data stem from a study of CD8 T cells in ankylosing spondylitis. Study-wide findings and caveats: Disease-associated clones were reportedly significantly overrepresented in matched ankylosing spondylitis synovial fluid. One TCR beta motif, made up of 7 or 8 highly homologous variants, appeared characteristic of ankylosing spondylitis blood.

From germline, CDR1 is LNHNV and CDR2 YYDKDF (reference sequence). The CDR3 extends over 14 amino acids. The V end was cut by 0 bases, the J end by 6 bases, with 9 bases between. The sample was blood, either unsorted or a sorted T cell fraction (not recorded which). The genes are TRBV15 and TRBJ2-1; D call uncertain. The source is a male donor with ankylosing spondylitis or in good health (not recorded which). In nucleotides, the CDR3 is TGTGCCACCAGCAGAGATAGAAGTATCAATGAGCAGTTCTTC. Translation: CATSRDRSINEQFF.